The rows below give T cell receptor beta chains drawn from one sample of a study of Tregs in tolerant kidney transplant recipients. The repertoire was sequenced with immunoSEQ multiplex PCR; TCRdb's copy has only in-frame clones and lacks some. The data show some 250,000 clones, 80% to 85% seen once. What was sequenced was CD4+ T cells from blood. The receptors were gathered from a human donor in good health. Each CDR3 is given with its conserved first and last residue. A D gene is named only where the DNA matches it firmly. For some rows the clone size is stated as once, few or many, or as a class when expanded; others skip it.

TRBD1 TRBJ2-2 TRBV5-6 once CASSSGDRGVGELFF TGTGCCAGCAGCTCCGGGGACAGGGGAGTCGGGGAGCTGTTTTTT
NA TRBJ2-7 TRBV5-1 NA CASSLGQRPSEQYF TGCGCCAGCAGCTTGGGACAGAGGCCATCCGAGCAGTACTTC
NA TRBJ1-1 TRBV28 NA CASSFSTMNTEAFF TGTGCCAGCAGTTTCAGCACCATGAACACTGAAGCTTTCTTT
NA TRBJ1-5 TRBV19 NA CASSIDPPGYGQPQHF TGTGCCAGTAGTATAGATCCACCCGGGTATGGACAGCCCCAGCATTTT
NA TRBJ2-2 TRBV11-3 NA CASSRQVGNTGELFF TGTGCCAGCAGCCGACAGGTTGGGAACACCGGGGAGCTGTTTTTT
NA TRBJ2-7 TRBV6-1 NA CASRADGGRYEQYF TGTGCCAGCAGGGCTGATGGGGGGCGCTACGAGCAGTACTTC
TRBD1 TRBJ1-2 TRBV4-1 once CASSQLGQESYGYTF TGCGCCAGCAGCCAATTGGGACAGGAGAGCTATGGCTACACCTTC
TRBD1 TRBJ2-2 TRBV19 NA CASTRDRDPGELFF TGTGCCAGTACCCGGGACAGGGACCCCGGGGAGCTGTTTTTT
NA TRBJ2-1 TRBV5-1 NA CASSLVGLIPTRGKGNEQFF TGCGCCAGCAGCTTGGTAGGCCTAATCCCGACTAGGGGAAAAGGCAATGAGCAGTTCTTC
NA TRBJ2-7 TRBV10-2 NA CASGQGLAYYEQYF TGCGCCAGCGGCCAGGGGCTAGCATATTACGAGCAGTACTTC
NA TRBJ1-2 TRBV14 NA CASSQDRPRSNYGYTF TGTGCCAGCAGCCAAGATCGTCCCAGATCTAACTATGGCTACACCTTC
NA TRBJ2-1 TRBV7-9 NA CASSPLGGLSYNEQFF TGTGCCAGCAGCCCTTTGGGCGGCCTCTCCTACAATGAGCAGTTCTTC
TRBD1 TRBJ2-5 TRBV6-5 NA CASTKQGYQETQYF TGTGCCAGCACCAAACAGGGGTACCAAGAGACCCAGTACTTC
TRBD1 TRBJ2-1 TRBV6-1 NA CASSDRYNEQFF TGTGCCAGTTCGGACAGGTACAATGAGCAGTTCTTC
NA TRBJ1-2 TRBV5-8 once CASSLWAGLGAYGYTF TGTGCCAGCAGCTTGTGGGCAGGGTTAGGCGCCTATGGCTACACCTTC
NA TRBJ2-7 TRBV15 once CATSRDWKGYHEQYF TGTGCCACCAGCAGAGATTGGAAAGGGTACCACGAGCAGTACTTC
NA TRBJ2-2 TRBV15 NA CATSREIVGGGPGGELFF TGTGCCACCAGCAGAGAGATAGTAGGGGGAGGGCCTGGCGGGGAGCTGTTTTTT
NA TRBJ1-2 TRBV27 few CASSALNYGYTF TGTGCCAGCAGCGCGCTGAACTATGGCTACACCTTC
NA TRBJ2-3 TRBV6-5 NA CASRTTFTDTQYF TGTGCCAGCAGGACTACTTTCACAGATACGCAGTATTTT
NA TRBJ1-5 TRBV6-6 NA CASSYSGGDNQPQHF TGTGCCAGCAGTTACTCTGGGGGGGACAATCAGCCCCAGCATTTT
NA TRBJ1-2 TRBV23-1 NA CASIPSRLSMDYGYTF TGCGCCAGCATACCCAGCCGGCTTTCAATGGACTATGGCTACACCTTC
NA TRBJ1-5 TRBV11-1 once CASSIGALQPQHF TGTGCCAGCAGCATTGGGGCTTTGCAGCCCCAGCATTTT
NA TRBJ2-5 TRBV11-2 NA CASSQGNQETQYF TGTGCCAGCAGCCAAGGGAACCAAGAGACCCAGTACTTC
NA TRBJ2-3 TRBV14 NA CASSQDLALSTDTQYF TGTGCCAGCAGCCAAGATTTAGCCCTTAGCACAGATACGCAGTATTTT
NA TRBJ2-2 TRBV2 NA CASHSPSKLFF TGTGCCAGCCACAGCCCGTCCAAGCTGTTTTTT
TRBD2 TRBJ2-1 TRBV6-6 once CASSPGTMDNEQFF TGTGCCAGCAGCCCCGGGACTATGGACAATGAGCAGTTCTTC
NA TRBJ2-7 TRBV7-6 NA CASSFQPGEQYF TGTGCCAGCAGCTTCCAGCCTGGGGAGCAGTACTTC
NA TRBJ1-5 TRBV6-5 NA CASSPGVWGNQPQHF TGTGCCAGCAGCCCGGGCGTGTGGGGGAATCAGCCCCAGCATTTT
NA TRBJ1-3 TRBV5-1 NA CASSSEGGEGNTIYF TGCGCCAGCAGCTCGGAGGGGGGAGAAGGAAACACCATATATTTT
NA TRBJ2-1 TRBV29-1 NA CSVDKEGRGLNEQFF TGCAGCGTTGATAAGGAGGGCAGGGGACTTAATGAGCAGTTCTTC
NA TRBJ2-1 TRBV19 NA CASRSEGWYNEQFF TGTGCCAGTAGGTCTGAGGGTTGGTACAATGAGCAGTTCTTC
NA TRBJ1-2 TRBV7-6 NA CASSSPSQGGNGYTF TGTGCCAGCAGCTCCCCCAGCCAGGGAGGGAATGGCTACACCTTC
NA TRBJ2-7 TRBV5-4 NA CASSRAGGYYEQYF TGTGCCAGCAGTCGGGCGGGCGGCTACTACGAGCAGTACTTC